Included here is one T cell receptor beta chain sequence, with context. The antigen remains unidentified. This record comes from a study of vaccination effects on CD4 cells after COVID-19. Study-wide points: Marked clonal contraction was seen in infection- and vaccine-induced clones late after vaccination. The authors studied few convalescent patients and collected no early post-infection timepoints.

The assay was immunoSEQ multiplex PCR, and TCRdb's table has in-frame clones only and misses some. Of roughly 15,000 clones in the sample, over 65% were seen once. The trim removed 5 bases at V and 6 bases at J, leaving 6 bases unmatched. Germline loops: CDR1 MNHEY, CDR2 SVGAGI. The CDR3 contains 14 residues. Using viral peptide pools, the ViraFEST assay grew out antigen-specific CD4+ T cells prior to sequencing. After roughly 9 days in culture, the CD4+ T cells were isolated. Convalescent patients had PCR-confirmed SARS-CoV-2 infection between March and December 2020. Two doses of BNT162b2 or mRNA-1273 vaccine were administered to participants.

The sequence came from a human donor who had a prior SARS-CoV-2 infection. Sequenced here: CD4+ T cells from PBMCs cultured with HCoV-NL63 spike peptides, sampled after COVID-19 vaccination. The chain recombines TRBV6-5 with TRBJ1-2, with 10 bases that match TRBD1. DNA of the CDR3: TGTGCCAGCAGTCCCGGACAGGGGGTCCATGGCTACACCTTC. It encodes CASSPGQGVHGYTF.